The clone carrying this T cell receptor (beta chain) was counted only a few times. As yet, its antigen is unknown. TCRdb redid the calling of the RT-PCR reads with MiXCR, one entry per CDR3 protein. This sample has hundreds of thousands of distinct CDR3 sequences, with approximately 15% found just once. Looked up from germline, CDR1 is DFQATT and CDR2 is SNEGSKA (reference sequence). With 5 bases removed from V and 6 bases from J, the gap between germline ends came to 14 bases. This CDR3 region has 13 residues. This entry belongs to a study of response to subunit inactivated influenza vaccine. Whole-study results and caveats: The authors proposed limited new T cell recruitment per seasonal influenza vaccination.

The V call is TRBV20-1, the J call TRBJ1-5; maybe TRBD1 (6 bases). This TCR was sampled from a man in his forties or fifties who received an inactivated influenza vaccine. Sequencing used PBMCs from blood, obtained about 14 days before vaccination. The DNA of the CDR3 is TGCAGTGCTTACAGGGATCGGAGTCAGCCCCAGCATTTT. It yields the protein CSAYRDRSQPQHF.